The 8 T cell receptor beta chains in this list originate from one sample, sequenced in a study of blood T cell repertoires in COVID-19. Measured with immunoSEQ multiplex PCR; TCRdb has only the in-frame clones, and not every one. The table lists 300,000 or so clones, 80% to 95% of them singletons. What was sequenced was PBMCs or T cells enriched from blood (not recorded which). These receptors were collected from a young woman who had recovered from COVID-19.

This chain connects TRBV7-2 to TRBJ1-5, with D possibly matching TRBD1 (5 bases). The CDR3 totals 14 residues. Per germline, CDR1 SGHTA and CDR2 FQGNSA. V lost 4 bases and J 4 bases, leaving 11 bases between the germline ends. CDR3 coding DNA: TGTGCCAGCAGCTCCCGACAGACGAATCAGCCCCAGCATTTT. This encodes CASSSRQTNQPQHF.

The chain links TRBV15 to TRBJ2-3; D possibly corresponds to TRBD2 (5 bases). The germline gives CDR1 LNHNV, CDR2 YYDKDF (reference sequence). V shed 3 bases and J shed 0 bases, with 16 bases lying between them. This CDR3 comprises 17 residues. The CDR3 spells CATSRTGSPLSTDTQYF. The CDR3 nucleotides read TGTGCCACCAGCAGGACGGGGTCCCCTTTAAGCACAGATACGCAGTATTTT.

The count of this clone is one. The CDR3 is CAWSVGTGLSGNTIYF. The DNA for the CDR3 is TGTGCCTGGAGTGTAGGGACAGGCCTTTCTGGAAACACCATATATTTT. This chain connects TRBV30 to TRBJ1-3, with 8 nucleotides matching TRBD1. CDR1 is GTSNPN and CDR2 is SVGIG in the germline V gene (reference sequence). This CDR3 is built from 16 residues. J was trimmed by 1 base and V by 0 bases; bases with no gene match: 5.

This rearrangement joins TRBV25-1 to TRBJ1-5; D gene unclear. V lost 3 bases to trimming and J lost 0 bases, with 6 bases between them. The CDR3 covers 14 residues. Per germline, CDR1 MGHDK and CDR2 SYGVNS. As DNA, the CDR3 is TGTGCCAGCAGTGATATATATAGCAATCAGCCCCAGCATTTT. Amino acids: CASSDIYSNQPQHF.

The chain recombines TRBV5-1 with TRBJ2-7; no definite D call. In germline, CDR1 is SGHRS, CDR2 YFSETQ. The CDR3 extends over 13 amino acids. V was shortened by 5 bases and J by 2 bases, with 11 bases between the two germline ends. The CDR3 bases are TGCGCCAGCAGAATCACGTCAGCCTACGAGCAGTACTTC. Encoded protein: CASRITSAYEQYF.

The rearrangement uses TRBV5-1 and TRBJ2-2, with 12 positions matching TRBD2. The CDR3 has 16 amino acids. J was trimmed by 0 bases and V by 4 bases; bases with no gene match: 1. Germline V gives CDR1 SGHRS, CDR2 YFSETQ. The CDR3 loop reads CASSRLAGANTGELFF. CDR3 DNA sequence: TGCGCCAGCAGCAGACTAGCGGGAGCGAACACCGGGGAGCTGTTTTTT.

The V gene is TRBV27, the J gene TRBJ2-3, with a possible D match to TRBD2 (6 bases). The CDR3 is 19 residues long. V gave up 3 bases and J gave up 2 bases, with 24 bases separating them. Germline-derived CDR1 and CDR2 are MNHEY and SMNVEV (reference sequence). The CDR3 spells CASSFRVPTRSPSTDTQYF. DNA of the CDR3: TGTGCCAGCAGTTTTAGGGTCCCGACTAGATCGCCTTCCACAGATACGCAGTATTTT.

V gene TRBV5-1 combines with J gene TRBJ2-7; 10 nucleotides line up with TRBD1. With 0 bases clipped from V and 4 bases from J, the junction kept 4 bases outside the gene matches. CDR1 is SGHRS and CDR2 is YFSETQ in the germline V gene. The CDR3 has 15 amino acids. The CDR3 region is CASSLGQGAVYEQYF. The CDR3 DNA follows: TGCGCCAGCAGCTTGGGACAGGGGGCGGTTTACGAGCAGTACTTC.